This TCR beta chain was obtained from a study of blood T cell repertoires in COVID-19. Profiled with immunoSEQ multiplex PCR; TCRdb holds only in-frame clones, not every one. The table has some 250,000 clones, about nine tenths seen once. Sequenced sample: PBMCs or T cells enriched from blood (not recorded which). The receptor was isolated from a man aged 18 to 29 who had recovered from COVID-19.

The CDR3 DNA is TGTGCCAGCAGCGTGGGGGGACAGGGGGCAGAGACCCAGTACTTC. This encodes CASSVGGQGAETQYF. The chain couples TRBV13 to TRBJ2-5, with TRBD1 identical over 12 bases. The CDR3 contains 15 residues. Germline V gene sequence: CDR1 PRHDT, CDR2 FYEKMQ (reference sequence). The junction had 5 bases not matched to a gene; V was cut back by 5 bases and J by 4 bases.